Below are 18 T cell receptor beta chains sequenced from a single sample in a study of immune cell composition in non-small cell lung cancer. The method was immunoSEQ multiplex PCR; TCRdb's version includes in-frame clones alone and lacks a portion of them. Of about a thousand clones listed, about three quarters are singletons. Normal lung was sampled as far from the tumour as possible, at least 3 cm. The sample consisted of non-adjacent lung tissue. These receptors all come from a human donor with non-small cell lung cancer.

The gene calls are TRBV4-1 and TRBJ1-5; 7 bases are a match to TRBD1. From germline, CDR1 is MGHRA and CDR2 YSYEKL. There are 15 residues in the CDR3. Germline trimming cut 4 bases from V and 5 bases from J; bases unmatched to any gene: 8. Here the CDR3 DNA reads TGCGCCAGCAGCCCCTGGGGAACAGGGGATCAGCCCCAGCATTTT. It translates to CASSPWGTGDQPQHF.

The chain joins TRBV4-2 to TRBJ1-3; D possibly corresponds to TRBD1 (5 bases). The V gene's germline CDR1 is LGHNA and CDR2 YNFKEQ. The CDR3 spans 15 residues. Between the trimmed V and J ends, which lost 1 base and 3 bases, there was a span of 10 bases. CDR3 sequence reads: CASSQGGEGGNTIYF. DNA for the CDR3: TGTGCCAGCAGCCAAGGGGGGGAGGGTGGAAACACCATATATTTT.

This chain uses TRBV7-2 with TRBJ2-3, with 8 nucleotides matching TRBD1. Looked up from germline, CDR1 is SGHTA and CDR2 is FQGNSA. V was clipped by 5 bases and J by 1 base; unmatched bases: 2. The CDR3 consists of 14 residues. The CDR3 is CASSLDRGTDTQYF. As DNA, the CDR3 is TGTGCCAGCAGCCTGGACAGGGGCACAGATACGCAGTATTTT. The variable domain in full, completed from reference TRBV7-2 and TRBJ2-3, reads GAGVSQSPSNKVTEKGKDVELRCDPISGHTALYWYRQSLGQGLEFLIYFQGNSAPDKSGLPSDRFSAERTGGSVSTLTIQRTQQEDSAVYLCASSLDRGTDTQYFGPGTRLTVL.

The chain joins TRBV12-2 to TRBJ2-5; the table assigns TRBD2, which was not confirmed against the DNA. TRBV12-2 is a pseudogene. This CDR3 has 12 amino acids. The CDR3 nucleotides read TGTGCAAGTCGCTCCCCGGCGGGGACCCAGTACTTC. Its protein is CASRSPAGTQYF.

The CDR3 nucleotides read TGTGCCATCAGTGAGTCGGGACCGGACACTGAAGCTTTCTTT. It codes for CAISESGPDTEAFF. The V call is TRBV10-3, the J call TRBJ1-1, with TRBD1 as a possible D gene (5 bases). This CDR3 has 14 amino acids. CDR1 and CDR2 (germline): ENHRY, SYGVKD. The V end was cut by 0 bases, the J end by 3 bases, with 8 bases between.

The gene calls are TRBV6-5 and TRBJ2-7, with 11 bases matching TRBD2. Looked up from germline, CDR1 is MNHEY and CDR2 is SVGAGI. CDR3 length: 15 residues. Trimming removed 6 bases from V and 3 bases from J; junction bases left unmatched: 7. The CDR3 region is CASRPGLAEIYEQYF. As DNA, the CDR3 is TGTGCCAGCAGACCGGGACTAGCGGAGATCTACGAGCAGTACTTC.

This clone was counted a few times. V and J are TRBV18 and TRBJ1-6; no reliable D call. This CDR3 spans 15 amino acids. The V and J ends lost 3 bases and 7 bases respectively, with 13 bases between them. Germline-derived CDR1 and CDR2 are KGHSH and LQKENI. CDR3 region: CASSPSTSLNSPLHF. CDR3 DNA: TGTGCCAGCTCACCCTCGACGTCGCTAAATTCACCCCTCCACTTT. Together with reference TRBV18 and TRBJ1-6, the CDR3 gives the full variable domain: NAGVMQNPRHLVRRRGQEARLRCSPMKGHSHVYWYRQLPEEGLKFMVYLQKENIIDESGMPKERFSAEFPKEGPSILRIQQVVRGDSAAYFCASSPSTSLNSPLHFGNGTRLTVT.

This chain uses TRBV9 with TRBJ2-1; TRBD1 or TRBD2 may be the D gene (5 bases each). Germline CDR1 reads SGDLS; CDR2 reads YYNGEE. The CDR3 is 17 amino acids. Trimming took off 4 bases at V and 7 bases at J, with 24 bases between the two ends. The CDR3 nucleotides read TGTGCCAGCAGCCCCGAGGGGTCAGCCCTGTGGGGGAATGAGCAGTTCTTC. This sequence encodes CASSPEGSALWGNEQFF.

This clone appeared a single time. The genes are TRBV5-4 and TRBJ2-2; D not certain. The CDR3 loop spans 14 amino acids. Germline lookup yields CDR1 SGHNT and CDR2 YYREEE (reference sequence). V was trimmed by 2 bases and J by 7 bases, leaving 12 bases between them. CDR3 nucleotide sequence: TGTGCCAGCAGCTTTAAAACGAAGGGCGGGGAGCTGTTTTTT. Translated: CASSFKTKGGELFF.

This chain joins TRBV2 and TRBJ2-1, with TRBD1 identical over 7 bases. Germline V lookup: CDR1 SNHLY, CDR2 FYNNEI. This CDR3 has 13 amino acids. V lost 6 bases, J lost 5 bases, and 4 bases stayed unmatched. The CDR3 protein is CASRSTGNNEQFF. DNA for the CDR3: TGTGCCAGCAGGTCGACAGGGAACAATGAGCAGTTCTTC. Supplemented by reference TRBV2 and TRBJ2-1, the full variable domain reads EPEVTQTPSHQVTQMGQEVILRCVPISNHLYFYWYRQILGQKVEFLVSFYNNEISEKSEIFDDQFSVERPDGSNFTLKIRSTKLEDSAMYFCASRSTGNNEQFFGPGTRLTVL.

J is TRBJ2-5 and V is TRBV7-9, with a possible D match to TRBD1 (6 bases). The V and J ends lost 1 base and 1 base respectively, with 10 bases between them. In germline, CDR1 is SEHNR, CDR2 FQNEAQ (reference sequence). The CDR3 is 15 residues long. The CDR3 here is CASSLGGTSQETQYF. DNA for the CDR3: TGTGCCAGCAGCTTAGGGGGGACATCCCAAGAGACCCAGTACTTC.

In this sample, this clone turned up a few times. This rearrangement joins TRBV27 to TRBJ2-5; tentative D call: TRBD2 (6 bases). The germline V and J ends were trimmed by 8 bases and 5 bases, with 12 bases remaining between them. Germline CDR1 MNHEY, CDR2 SMNVEV (reference sequence). The CDR3 runs 12 residues. The CDR3 spells CASGGIMETQYF. The CDR3 nucleotides read TGTGCCAGCGGGGGGATAATGGAGACCCAGTACTTC.

V usage is TRBV11-2 and J usage is TRBJ2-5; perhaps TRBD2 as D (5 bases). Germline CDR1 and CDR2: SGHAT and FQNNGV. V lost 5 bases to trimming and J lost 7 bases, with 20 bases between them. This CDR3 region has 15 residues. The CDR3 DNA reads as TGTGCCAGCAGCCCCGGACTGGCGACCTATGGGACCCAGTACTTC. Its protein is CASSPGLATYGTQYF.

This sequence joins TRBV10-2 and TRBJ1-6; TRBD1 is a possible D gene (6 bases). V was pared by 5 bases and J by 10 bases, with 12 bases between. The CDR3 contains 13 residues. In germline, CDR1 is WSHSY, CDR2 SAAADI. The CDR3 sequence is CASSRGAESPLHF. Here the CDR3 DNA reads TGCGCCAGCAGTAGGGGGGCGGAATCACCCCTCCACTTT.

The chain is built from TRBV28 and TRBJ1-1; D remains unclear. The CDR3 runs to 11 residues. CDR1 is MDHEN and CDR2 is SYDVKM in the germline V gene. V shed 2 bases and J shed 11 bases, with 9 bases lying between them. The chain's CDR3 is CASSLTRRAFF. Here the CDR3 DNA reads TGTGCCAGCAGTTTAACGAGAAGGGCTTTCTTT.

V gene TRBV29-1 combines with J gene TRBJ1-2, with D perhaps TRBD1 (5 bases). V was cut by 4 bases and J by 3 bases, with 15 bases left in between. CDR1 is SQVTM and CDR2 is ANQGSEA in the germline V gene. The CDR3 spans 14 residues. The CDR3 protein is CSVGGDWGDYGYTF. The CDR3 nucleotides are TGCAGCGTTGGAGGGGATTGGGGTGACTATGGCTACACCTTC.

This chain joins TRBV19 and TRBJ2-7, with D perhaps matching TRBD2 (6 bases). CDR1 and CDR2 from the germline V gene are LNHDA and SQIVND (reference sequence). The CDR3 is 13 amino acids. The germline V and J ends were trimmed by 10 bases and 2 bases, with 15 bases remaining between them. The CDR3 nucleotides are TGTGCCACCCTCGGGACTCCTACCTACGAGCAGTACTTC. As protein: CATLGTPTYEQYF.

This chain uses TRBV5-4 with TRBJ1-2, with TRBD1 matching over 12 bases. Trimming at V came to 7 bases and at J to 13 bases, leaving 11 bases not matched to a gene. The length of the CDR3 is 13 residues. CDR1 and CDR2 from the germline V gene are SGHNT and YYREEE (reference sequence). The CDR3 region is CASRKGDRGQPTF. CDR3 coding DNA: TGTGCCAGCCGGAAAGGGGACAGGGGGCAACCCACCTTC.